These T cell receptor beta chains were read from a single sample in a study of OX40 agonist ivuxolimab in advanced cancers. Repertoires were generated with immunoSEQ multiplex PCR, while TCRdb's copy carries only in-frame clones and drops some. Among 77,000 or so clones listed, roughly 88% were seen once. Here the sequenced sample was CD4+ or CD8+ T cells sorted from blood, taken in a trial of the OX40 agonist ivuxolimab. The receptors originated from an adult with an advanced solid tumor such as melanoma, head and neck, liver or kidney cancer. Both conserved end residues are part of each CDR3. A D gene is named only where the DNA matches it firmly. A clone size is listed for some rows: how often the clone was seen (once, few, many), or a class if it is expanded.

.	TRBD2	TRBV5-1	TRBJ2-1	CASSQVAGYNEQFF	TGCGCCAGCAGCCAAGTAGCGGGATACAATGAGCAGTTCTTC
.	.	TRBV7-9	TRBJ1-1	CASSYGWGGDTEAFF	TGTGCCAGCAGCTATGGGTGGGGAGGGGACACTGAAGCTTTCTTT
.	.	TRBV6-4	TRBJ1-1	CASSVSRNTEAFF	TGTGCCAGCAGTGTGAGCCGGAACACTGAAGCTTTCTTT
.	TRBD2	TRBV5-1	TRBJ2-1	CASSSRLAGVVRNEQFF	TGCGCCAGCAGCTCAAGACTAGCGGGAGTTGTAAGGAATGAGCAGTTCTTC
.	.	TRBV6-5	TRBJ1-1	CASSPTVNTEAFF	TGTGCCAGCAGTCCTACCGTGAACACTGAAGCTTTCTTT
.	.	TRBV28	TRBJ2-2	CASRGGGLGTGELFF	TGTGCCAGCAGGGGCGGAGGTTTGGGAACCGGGGAGCTGTTTTTT
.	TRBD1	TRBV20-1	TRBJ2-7	CSADRGYEQYF	TGCAGTGCCGACAGGGGCTACGAGCAGTACTTC
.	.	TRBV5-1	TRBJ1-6	CASSLEGQGYSPLHF	TGCGCCAGCAGCTTGGAGGGGCAGGGGTATTCACCCCTCCACTTT
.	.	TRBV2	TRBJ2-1	CASSVAKYNEQFF	TGTGCCAGCAGTGTCGCTAAGTACAATGAGCAGTTCTTC
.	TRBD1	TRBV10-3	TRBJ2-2	CAILRGLNTGELFF	TGTGCCATTCTCAGGGGGTTGAACACCGGGGAGCTGTTTTTT
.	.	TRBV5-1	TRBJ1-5	CASSLGSGSGQPQHF	TGCGCCAGCAGCTTGGGCTCCGGGTCTGGACAGCCCCAGCATTTT
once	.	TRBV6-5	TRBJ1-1	CASREDRAAEAFF	TGTGCCAGCAGGGAAGACCGGGCCGCAGAAGCTTTCTTT
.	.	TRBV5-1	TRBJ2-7	CASSPVAAWSYEQYF	TGCGCCAGCAGCCCTGTAGCGGCCTGGAGTTACGAGCAGTACTTC
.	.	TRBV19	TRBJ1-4	CASSIPPGLGEKLFF	TGTGCCAGTAGTATCCCACCGGGACTGGGTGAAAAACTGTTTTTT
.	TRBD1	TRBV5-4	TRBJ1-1	CASSSTGVYTEAFF	TGTGCCAGCAGCTCGACAGGGGTCTACACTGAAGCTTTCTTT
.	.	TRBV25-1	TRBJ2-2	CASSEYGGTVNTGELFF	TGTGCCAGCAGTGAATATGGGGGGACAGTGAACACCGGGGAGCTGTTTTTT
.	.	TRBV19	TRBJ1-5	CASSGGSGGQPQHF	TGTGCCAGTAGTGGGGGATCGGGAGGTCAGCCCCAGCATTTT
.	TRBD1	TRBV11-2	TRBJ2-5	CASSSHTGTGEETQYF	TGTGCCAGCAGCTCCCACACCGGGACAGGGGAGGAGACCCAGTACTTC
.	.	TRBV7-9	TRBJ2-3	CASSPDSTDTQYF	TGTGCCAGCAGCCCTGACAGCACAGATACGCAGTATTTT
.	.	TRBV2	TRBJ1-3	CASSTSGNTIYF	TGTGCCAGCAGTACCTCTGGAAACACCATATATTTT
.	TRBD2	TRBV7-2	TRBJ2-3	CASSLAPSGSTDTQYF	TGTGCCAGCAGCTTAGCGCCTAGCGGGAGCACAGATACGCAGTATTTT
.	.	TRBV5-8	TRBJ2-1	CASSLSGLENNEQFF	TGTGCCAGCAGCTTGTCCGGACTGGAAAACAATGAGCAGTTCTTC
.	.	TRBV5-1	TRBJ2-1	CASRGVEQFF	TGCGCCAGCAGGGGGGTTGAGCAGTTCTTC
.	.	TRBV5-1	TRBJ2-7	CASSFSGPQEGEQYF	TGCGCCAGCAGCTTCTCAGGGCCCCAAGAGGGAGAGCAGTACTTC
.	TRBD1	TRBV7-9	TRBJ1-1	CASSWAPGQGTSEAFF	TGTGCCAGCAGCTGGGCCCCGGGACAGGGTACAAGTGAAGCTTTCTTT
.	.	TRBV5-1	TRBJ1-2	CASSLTVQGSGGYTF	TGCGCCAGCAGCCTTACCGTCCAGGGGTCAGGAGGCTACACCTTC
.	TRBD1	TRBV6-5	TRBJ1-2	CASSSLYRGRSTF	TGTGCCAGCAGTTCCCTATACAGGGGGCGGAGTACCTTC
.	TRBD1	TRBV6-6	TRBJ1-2	CASSPRTGESYGYTF	TGTGCCAGCAGTCCCCGGACAGGGGAAAGCTATGGCTACACCTTC
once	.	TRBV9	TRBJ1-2	CASSVDEGGYGYTF	TGTGCCAGCAGCGTAGATGAAGGGGGCTATGGCTACACCTTC
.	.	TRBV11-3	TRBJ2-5	CASSFWLARQETQYF	TGTGCCAGCAGCTTTTGGCTAGCTCGGCAAGAGACCCAGTACTTC
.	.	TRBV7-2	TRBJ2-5	CASSLGVARETQYF	TGTGCCAGCAGCTTAGGAGTTGCTAGAGAGACCCAGTACTTC
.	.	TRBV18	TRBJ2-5	CASSQGGETQYF	TGTGCCAGCTCCCAGGGAGGAGAGACCCAGTACTTC
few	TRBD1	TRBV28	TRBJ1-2	CASSQQGVDGYTF	TGTGCCAGCAGTCAACAGGGGGTGGATGGCTACACCTTC
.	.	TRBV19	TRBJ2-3	CASSTGGEADTQYF	TGTGCCAGTAGTACCGGGGGCGAGGCCGATACGCAGTATTTT
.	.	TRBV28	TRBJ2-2	CATKGGPGELFF	TGTGCCACTAAGGGGGGCCCCGGGGAGCTGTTTTTT
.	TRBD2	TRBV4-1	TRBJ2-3	CASSPDPGLAGTDTQYF	TGCGCCAGCAGCCCGGACCCGGGACTAGCGGGCACAGATACGCAGTATTTT
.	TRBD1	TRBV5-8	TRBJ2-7	CASSAGDSYYEQYF	TGTGCCAGCAGCGCTGGGGACAGCTACTACGAGCAGTACTTC
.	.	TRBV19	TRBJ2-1	CASSVGGRADNEQFF	TGTGCCAGTAGTGTAGGGGGGAGGGCCGACAATGAGCAGTTCTTC
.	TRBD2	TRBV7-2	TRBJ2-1	CASSLVRGGDNEQFF	TGTGCCAGCAGCTTAGTGCGGGGGGGAGACAATGAGCAGTTCTTC
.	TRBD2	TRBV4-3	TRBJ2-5	CASSRSGGASETQYF	TGCGCCAGCAGCCGTAGCGGGGGGGCATCAGAGACCCAGTACTTC
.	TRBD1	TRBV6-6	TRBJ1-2	CASTDNSRQGTYGYTF	TGTGCCAGCACCGACAATTCTAGACAGGGAACGTACGGCTACACCTTC
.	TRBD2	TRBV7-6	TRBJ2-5	CASSLDGGGVYPTQYF	TGTGCCAGCAGCTTAGATGGCGGGGGGGTTTATCCGACCCAGTACTTC
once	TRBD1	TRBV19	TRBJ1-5	CASSIASPGQGAGQPQHF	TGTGCCAGTAGTATAGCCTCCCCGGGACAGGGGGCGGGACAGCCCCAGCATTTT
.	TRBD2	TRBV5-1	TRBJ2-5	CASKRETAQVTQYF	TGCGCCAGCAAGCGGGAGACGGCCCAGGTGACCCAGTACTTC
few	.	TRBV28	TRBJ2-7	CASFPLLGQSRPSTYEQYF	TGTGCCAGCTTTCCCCTTCTCGGGCAGTCCCGACCCTCGACCTACGAGCAGTACTTC
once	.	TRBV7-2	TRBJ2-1	CASSLVGGSNEQFF	TGTGCCAGCAGCTTAGTCGGGGGAAGCAATGAGCAGTTCTTC